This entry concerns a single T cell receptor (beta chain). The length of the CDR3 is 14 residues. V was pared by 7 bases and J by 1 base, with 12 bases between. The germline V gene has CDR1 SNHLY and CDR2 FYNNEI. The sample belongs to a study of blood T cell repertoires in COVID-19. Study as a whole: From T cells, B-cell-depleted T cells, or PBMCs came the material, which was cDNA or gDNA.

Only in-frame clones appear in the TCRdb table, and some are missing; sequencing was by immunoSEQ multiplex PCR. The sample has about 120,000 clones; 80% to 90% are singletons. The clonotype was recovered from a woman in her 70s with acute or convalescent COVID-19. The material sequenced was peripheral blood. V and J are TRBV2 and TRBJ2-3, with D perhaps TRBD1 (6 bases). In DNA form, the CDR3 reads TGTGCCAGCAAAGGACAGCCCCGCACAGATACGCAGTATTTT. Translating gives CASKGQPRTDTQYF.